What follows are 31 T cell receptor beta chains derived from one specimen sequenced in a study of T cells after yellow fever vaccination. TCRdb itself ran the 5' RACE reads through MiXCR, one entry per CDR3 protein. The sample holds some 500,000 distinct CDR3 sequences, about 14% seen once. The starting material was PBMCs, obtained on the day of the yellow fever booster vaccination. The receptors derive from a man aged 25-45 years who received the YFV17D yellow fever vaccine.

This sequence joins TRBV4-3 and TRBJ2-4, with D tentatively TRBD2 (6 bases). CDR1 is LGHNA and CDR2 is YSLEER in the germline V gene. The V end lost 0 bases, the J end lost 10 bases, and 16 bases lay between the germline ends. CDR3 length: 15 residues. CDR3: CASSQDPGAQGIQYF. CDR3 sequence (DNA): TGCGCCAGCAGCCAAGATCCGGGAGCCCAGGGAATTCAGTACTTC.

This clonotype was recorded many times. The rearrangement uses TRBV28 and TRBJ2-7; 12 bases line up with TRBD2. Germline trimming cut 5 bases from V and 3 bases from J; bases unmatched to any gene: 2. The germline V gene has CDR1 MDHEN and CDR2 SYDVKM. The CDR3 is made up of 14 amino acids. The CDR3 loop reads CASSRTSGNYEQYF. The CDR3 nucleotides are TGTGCCAGCAGTCGGACTAGCGGGAACTACGAGCAGTACTTC.

This clonotype was observed a handful of times. The chain is built from TRBV27 and TRBJ1-2; 9 bases align to TRBD1. The germline V gene has CDR1 MNHEY and CDR2 SMNVEV (reference sequence). There are 16 residues in the CDR3. The ends lost 3 bases at V and 6 bases at J; junction bases unmatched: 11. The CDR3 spells CASSFLQGAISDGYTF. CDR3 coding DNA: TGTGCCAGCAGTTTCCTACAGGGGGCGATTTCGGATGGCTACACCTTC.

This clonotype was found a few times. The V and J genes are TRBV20-1 and TRBJ2-1; maybe TRBD2 (6 bases). CDR3 size: 15 residues. Trimming pared 7 bases from V and 7 bases from J, leaving 23 bases between. Germline lookup yields CDR1 DFQATT and CDR2 SNEGSKA (reference sequence). CDR3 sequence reads: CSVFLGVNRGNEQFF. The CDR3 nucleotides are TGCAGTGTTTTCCTGGGCGTAAATCGGGGGAATGAGCAGTTCTTC.

Only a few counts were recorded for this clonotype. The chain has TRBV13 and TRBJ2-1; D may be TRBD2 (5 bases). Trimming stripped 0 bases from V and 9 bases from J, with 9 bases between. Germline V gene lookup returns CDR1 PRHDT and CDR2 FYEKMQ (reference sequence). The CDR3 has 13 amino acids. CDR3 DNA sequence: TGTGCCAGCAGCTTAGGGTACGGGATTGAGCAGTTCTTC. It codes for CASSLGYGIEQFF.

This clonotype was detected a few times. CDR3 loop: CASSNRYSPVEVYEQYF. CDR3 in DNA: TGCGCCAGCAGCAACCGCTACTCTCCGGTGGAGGTGTACGAGCAGTACTTC. The gene calls are TRBV5-1 and TRBJ2-7, with TRBD2 as a possible D gene (5 bases). CDR3 size: 17 residues. The V and J ends lost 4 bases and 4 bases respectively, with 24 bases between them. Germline V CDR1 and CDR2: SGHRS, YFSETQ.

J is TRBJ2-2 and V is TRBV5-1; D unclear. Germline CDR1 and CDR2: SGHRS and YFSETQ. The CDR3 is made up of 14 amino acids. Trimming cost V 7 bases and J 0 bases, with 10 bases left between them. CDR3 sequence reads: CASRINPNTGELFF. In nucleotides, the CDR3 is TGCGCCAGCCGAATCAACCCGAACACCGGGGAGCTGTTTTTT.

This clonotype was observed a few times. V gene TRBV12-3 or TRBV12-4 combines with J gene TRBJ2-1; possibly TRBD1 for D (5 bases). The CDR3 extends over 13 amino acids. The germline V and J ends were trimmed by 5 bases and 4 bases, with 9 bases remaining between them. The DNA of the CDR3 is TGTGCCAGCAGTGACCCAGGGTACAATGAGCAGTTCTTC. It codes for CASSDPGYNEQFF.

This chain joins TRBV12-3 or TRBV12-4 and TRBJ2-1; D unclear. With 6 bases removed from V and 0 bases from J, the gap between germline ends came to 12 bases. CDR3 length equals 15 residues. The CDR3 loop is CASSPLPTSYNEQFF. In DNA, the CDR3 is TGTGCCAGCAGCCCCCTACCGACCTCCTACAATGAGCAGTTCTTC.

The V and J genes are TRBV3-1 and TRBJ2-1; 8 bases are shared with TRBD1. V shed 4 bases and J 13 bases; nucleotides not matched to a gene: 9. The CDR3 contains 13 residues. Germline V gene sequence: CDR1 LGHDT, CDR2 YNNKEL (reference sequence). The CDR3 protein is CASSPGTGSDQFF. The CDR3 bases are TGTGCCAGCAGCCCAGGGACAGGCTCGGATCAGTTCTTC.

This clonotype was found a few times. V is TRBV6-5 and J is TRBJ2-6; 8 nucleotides match TRBD1. The CDR3 is made up of 17 amino acids. Germline values: CDR1 MNHEY, CDR2 SVGAGI. J lost 0 bases, V lost 2 bases, and 3 bases had no gene match. The CDR3: CASSYGQGLSGANVLTF. The CDR3 DNA reads as TGTGCCAGCAGTTACGGACAGGGCCTCTCTGGGGCCAACGTCCTGACTTTC.

The rearrangement uses TRBV5-4 and TRBJ2-3; D possibly corresponds to TRBD1 (6 bases). Trimming left V 1 base short and J 5 bases short, with 8 bases between. The CDR3 extends over 13 amino acids. Germline-derived CDR1 and CDR2 are SGHNT and YYREEE (reference sequence). CDR3 in amino acids: CASSLLGQDTQYF. In DNA form, the CDR3 reads TGTGCCAGCAGCTTGCTGGGACAAGATACGCAGTATTTT.

The sample holds many counts of this clonotype. The gene calls are TRBV4-3 and TRBJ2-3, with D unresolved. The CDR3 runs to 14 residues. Germline CDR1 LGHNA, CDR2 YSLEER. V lost 0 bases to trimming and J lost 7 bases, with 11 bases between them. The CDR3, as DNA: TGCGCCAGCAGCCAAGACCTTTTGATTCATACGCAGTATTTT. Protein product: CASSQDLLIHTQYF.

V and J are TRBV19 and TRBJ1-5; D call uncertain. Per the germline V gene, CDR1 is LNHDA and CDR2 is SQIVND (reference sequence). The CDR3 totals 15 residues. Trimming left V 5 bases short and J 0 bases short, with 11 bases between. CDR3 DNA sequence: TGTGCCAGTAGTCGGGCCGCGGATAGCAATCAGCCCCAGCATTTT. Translation gives CASSRAADSNQPQHF.

The sample holds a few counts of this clonotype. The V and J genes are TRBV7-2 and TRBJ1-4; D gene ambiguous. The CDR3 sequence is 16 residues long. Trimming removed 6 bases from V and 7 bases from J, with 21 bases in between. Germline CDR1 reads SGHTA; CDR2 reads FQGNSA. CDR3 region: CASRSLHAVWGEKLFF. The CDR3 nucleotides are TGTGCCAGCAGATCTCTCCATGCGGTGTGGGGTGAAAAACTGTTTTTT. The variable domain in full, completed from reference TRBV7-2 and TRBJ1-4, reads GAGVSQSPSNKVTEKGKDVELRCDPISGHTALYWYRQSLGQGLEFLIYFQGNSAPDKSGLPSDRFSAERTGGSVSTLTIQRTQQEDSAVYLCASRSLHAVWGEKLFFGSGTQLSVL.

This clonotype was observed a few times. The rearrangement joins TRBV5-1 to TRBJ2-7; no reliable D call. CDR1 and CDR2 from the germline V gene are SGHRS and YFSETQ. V shed 5 bases and J shed 2 bases, with 8 bases lying between them. The CDR3 sequence is 12 residues long. CDR3 nucleotides: TGCGCCAGCAGAGCCAACACCTACGAGCAGTACTTC. This translates into CASRANTYEQYF.

There are a few counts of this clonotype. V is TRBV15 and J is TRBJ2-2; TRBD1 is a possible D gene (5 bases). This CDR3 region has 18 residues. The V gene lost 0 bases and the J gene lost 5 bases, with 19 bases spanning the gap. CDR1 is LNHNV and CDR2 is YYDKDF in the germline V gene (reference sequence). Written as DNA, the CDR3 is TGTGCCACCAGCAGAGATGAAAGACAGACCCTAGTTACCGGGGAGCTGTTTTTT. As protein: CATSRDERQTLVTGELFF. Full variable domain (missing parts from reference TRBV15 and TRBJ2-2): DAMVIQNPRYQVTQFGKPVTLSCSQTLNHNVMYWYQQKSSQAPKLLFHYYDKDFNNEADTPDNFQSRRPNTSFCFLDIRSPGLGDTAMYLCATSRDERQTLVTGELFFGEGSRLTVL.

This sequence joins TRBV7-9 and TRBJ2-1; D is ambiguous. V lost 5 bases to trimming and J lost 5 bases, with 13 bases between them. Germline V CDR1 and CDR2: SEHNR, FQNEAQ (reference sequence). The CDR3 covers 14 residues. The CDR3, as DNA: TGTGCCAGCAGCATCGGATCTAGAGACAATGAGCAGTTCTTC. It translates to CASSIGSRDNEQFF.

V is TRBV9 and J is TRBJ2-7; D is perhaps TRBD1 (5 bases). With 3 bases removed from V and 1 base from J, the gap between germline ends came to 14 bases. Per germline, CDR1 SGDLS and CDR2 YYNGEE. This CDR3 region has 15 residues. The CDR3 reads CASSAGREGSYEQYF. The DNA for the CDR3 is TGTGCCAGCAGCGCAGGCAGGGAAGGGTCCTACGAGCAGTACTTC.

This clonotype was detected a few times. The rearrangement joins TRBV7-9 to TRBJ1-4; possible D gene TRBD1, 5 bases. Looked up from germline, CDR1 is SEHNR and CDR2 is FQNEAQ (reference sequence). The CDR3 loop spans 14 amino acids. The CDR3: CAVHRDGRNEKLFF. CDR3 DNA sequence: TGTGCGGTCCACCGGGACGGGAGAAATGAAAAACTGTTTTTT.

This clonotype was seen a handful of times. The chain is built from TRBV12-3 or TRBV12-4 and TRBJ1-1; 10 bases align to TRBD1. V lost 5 bases to trimming and J lost 4 bases; unmatched junction nucleotides: 7. This CDR3 is 15 amino acids long. CDR3 loop: CASSPGGQGSTEAFF. CDR3 sequence (DNA): TGTGCCAGCAGTCCCGGGGGACAGGGGAGCACTGAAGCTTTCTTT.

This chain joins TRBV11-1 and TRBJ2-2, with a weak D call TRBD1 (5 bases). This CDR3 has 19 residues. Germline CDR1 SGHAT, CDR2 FQDESV (reference sequence). V shed 8 bases and J shed 0 bases, with 25 bases lying between them. CDR3 in DNA: TGTGCCAGCCCCCGGAGCCGAGGATACAGGAAAACGAACACCGGGGAGCTGTTTTTT. The encoded protein is CASPRSRGYRKTNTGELFF.

The chain combines TRBV12-3 or TRBV12-4 with TRBJ2-3; D may correspond to TRBD1 or TRBD2 (5 bases each). V shed 7 bases and J shed 2 bases, with 13 bases lying between them. This CDR3 spans 14 amino acids. The CDR3 region has the DNA TGTGCCAGCAAGAACGAGGGGCTCACAGATACGCAGTATTTT. Amino acids: CASKNEGLTDTQYF.

The chain recombines TRBV5-1 with TRBJ1-5; possible D gene TRBD1, 6 bases. CDR1 SGHRS and CDR2 YFSETQ come from the germline V gene. Trimming shortened V by 5 bases and J by 3 bases, and 12 bases separated the two germline ends. This CDR3 is built from 14 residues. The CDR3 loop reads CASSQGGTNQPQHF. The CDR3 coding sequence is TGCGCCAGCAGTCAAGGGGGGACCAATCAGCCCCAGCATTTT.

This clonotype was recorded a few times. J is TRBJ2-4 and V is TRBV12-3 or TRBV12-4; 8 positions agree with TRBD2. The CDR3 is 16 residues long. Trimming at V came to 7 bases and at J to 5 bases, leaving 13 bases not matched to a gene. The CDR3 coding sequence is TGTGCCAGCAATATTGGGACTAGTGGGGCGGAAAACATTCAGTACTTC. The encoded protein is CASNIGTSGAENIQYF.

This clonotype was detected a few times. This sequence joins TRBV6-2 or TRBV6-3 and TRBJ2-5; D is ambiguous. There are 14 residues in the CDR3. Germline CDR1 and CDR2: MNHEY and SVGEGT. The V gene lost 2 bases and the J gene lost 0 bases, with 7 bases spanning the gap. CDR3 sequence: CASSYLLNQETQYF. CDR3 in DNA: TGTGCCAGCAGTTACCTCCTAAACCAAGAGACCCAGTACTTC.

This clonotype was found a few times. This chain links TRBV29-1 with TRBJ1-5, with 7 bases fitting TRBD1. V lost 4 bases to trimming and J lost 3 bases; unmatched junction nucleotides: 9. Germline values: CDR1 SQVTM, CDR2 ANQGSEA. The CDR3 has 15 residues. CDR3 loop: CSVVDRVGLNQPQHF. DNA of the CDR3: TGCAGCGTTGTTGACAGGGTGGGACTCAATCAGCCCCAGCATTTT.

Many counts were recorded for this clonotype. The CDR3 region is CASSLTGGLQQETQYF. CDR3 sequence (DNA): TGCGCCAGCAGCTTAACTGGCGGGCTACAACAAGAGACCCAGTACTTC. The chain carries TRBV5-1 and TRBJ2-5; D is possibly TRBD2 (5 bases). The V end lost 2 bases, the J end lost 2 bases, and 16 bases lay between the germline ends. Germline CDR1 SGHRS, CDR2 YFSETQ. The CDR3 sequence is 16 residues long. Complete variable domain (other parts from reference TRBV5-1 and TRBJ2-5): KAGVTQTPRYLIKTRGQQVTLSCSPISGHRSVSWYQQTPGQGLQFLFEYFSETQRNKGNFPGRFSGRQFSNSRSEMNVSTLELGDSALYLCASSLTGGLQQETQYFGPGTRLLVL.

This clonotype has a handful of counts. The genes are TRBV12-3 or TRBV12-4 and TRBJ2-2, with D possibly matching TRBD2 (7 bases). The ends were cut back, 6 bases at V and 5 bases at J, with 19 bases in the middle. The CDR3 length is 16 residues. The CDR3 region is CASSSPGGPLTGELFF. The DNA of the CDR3 is TGTGCCAGCAGCTCCCCGGGGGGCCCTCTAACCGGGGAGCTGTTTTTT.

This clonotype was seen a few times. V gene TRBV5-8 combines with J gene TRBJ2-1, with TRBD2 matching 7 bases. The V and J ends lost 7 bases and 2 bases, in that order; junction bases with no gene match: 12. Germline V lookup: CDR1 SGHTS, CDR2 YDEGEE. The CDR3 is 16 residues long. The CDR3 bases are TGTGCCAGCCTTTGGCGGGGGATGAGCACCTACAATGAGCAGTTCTTC. Translating it yields CASLWRGMSTYNEQFF.

This clonotype was counted between two and nine times. The chain uses TRBV7-8 and TRBJ2-1, with unresolved D. The CDR3 runs 13 residues. In germline, CDR1 is SGHVS, CDR2 FQNEAQ. The germline V and J ends were trimmed by 4 bases and 2 bases, with 6 bases remaining between them. The DNA of the CDR3 is TGTGCCAGCAGCTCGCCCCCCTACAATGAGCAGTTCTTC. This translates into CASSSPPYNEQFF.